Shown below are 29 T cell receptor beta chains from a single sample sequenced in a study of identical twins. TCRdb called the 5' RACE reads again in MiXCR, with one record for every CDR3 protein. The sample records roughly 200,000 distinct CDR3 sequences, around 6.9% being singletons. This same sample was also part of a study on yellow fever vaccine responses in identical twins.

Sequenced material: memory (CD45RO+) T cells sorted from blood. These receptors all stem from a woman aged 18-29 years in good health.

This rearrangement joins TRBV6-5 to TRBJ2-2, with TRBD2 as a possible D gene (6 bases). The V end lost 2 bases, the J end lost 5 bases, and 9 bases lay between the germline ends. From germline, CDR1 is MNHEY and CDR2 SVGAGI. The CDR3 totals 14 residues. The CDR3 region is CASSYGRGTGELFF. In nucleotides, the CDR3 is TGTGCCAGCAGTTACGGACGGGGGACCGGGGAGCTGTTTTTT.

In this sample, this clonotype turned up many times. The chain links TRBV10-3 to TRBJ2-7; TRBD2 matches at 7 bases. The CDR3 is made up of 12 amino acids. Per the germline V gene, CDR1 is ENHRY and CDR2 is SYGVKD. V dropped 8 bases and J dropped 3; count of bases not matched to a gene: 4. The CDR3 protein is CAISAGNYEQYF. The CDR3 DNA follows: TGTGCCATCTCAGCGGGAAACTACGAGCAGTACTTC.

The sample holds many counts of this clonotype. The V call is TRBV12-3 or TRBV12-4, the J call TRBJ2-5, with D uncertain. Between the trimmed V and J ends, which lost 7 bases and 5 bases, there was a span of 20 bases. The CDR3 extends over 15 amino acids. CDR3: CASTNYGGSWETQYF. The CDR3 region has the DNA TGTGCCAGCACCAATTATGGCGGTTCATGGGAGACCCAGTACTTC.

This clonotype was found many times. This rearrangement joins TRBV18 to TRBJ2-2; D uncertain. With 3 bases removed from V and 1 base from J, the gap between germline ends came to 3 bases. In germline, CDR1 is KGHSH, CDR2 LQKENI. This CDR3 spans 13 amino acids. The CDR3 DNA is TGTGCCAGCTCACCGTTGAACACCGGGGAGCTGTTTTTT. Its translation is CASSPLNTGELFF.

This clonotype was recorded at least ten times. This chain connects TRBV3-1 to TRBJ1-2; D might be TRBD1 (5 bases). Trimming pared 4 bases from V and 8 bases from J, leaving 17 bases between. The germline CDR1 and CDR2 sequences are LGHDT and YNNKEL (reference sequence). The CDR3 contains 14 residues. The CDR3 sequence is CASSPPGPERGYTF. CDR3 DNA sequence: TGTGCCAGCAGCCCGCCGGGACCAGAAAGAGGCTACACCTTC.

The V and J genes are TRBV9 and TRBJ2-5; TRBD1 agrees at 10 bases. Per the germline V gene, CDR1 is SGDLS and CDR2 is YYNGEE. V dropped 0 bases and J dropped 1; count of bases not matched to a gene: 6. The CDR3 covers 17 residues. CDR3 in amino acids: CASSVAAGQGFQETQYF. The CDR3 nucleotides read TGTGCCAGCAGCGTAGCCGCGGGACAGGGGTTCCAAGAGACCCAGTACTTC.

The chain employs TRBV28 and TRBJ2-6; D possibly corresponds to TRBD2 (7 bases). The CDR3 extends over 18 amino acids. CDR1 MDHEN and CDR2 SYDVKM come from the germline V gene. The V end lost 4 bases, the J end lost 0 bases, and 16 bases lay between the germline ends. CDR3 region: CASSYLGGGLSGANVLTF. The CDR3 coding sequence is TGTGCCAGCAGTTATCTGGGCGGGGGCCTCTCTGGGGCCAACGTCCTGACTTTC.

This clonotype was found many times. The gene calls are TRBV6-2 or TRBV6-3 and TRBJ2-7; 7 bases align to TRBD2. V trimming: 4 bases; J trimming: 9 bases; junction bases outside the gene matches: 12. The CDR3 has 14 amino acids. Germline CDR1 is MNHEY and CDR2 is SVGEGT. As DNA, the CDR3 is TGTGCCAGCAGTTCCCCAGCGGGATACCGAGTGCAGTACTTC. Translated, it gives CASSSPAGYRVQYF.

In this sample, this clonotype turned up many times. This chain uses TRBV28 with TRBJ1-5; D is uncertain. Between the trimmed V and J ends, which lost 6 bases and 1 base, there was a span of 13 bases. The CDR3 runs to 15 residues. Germline-derived CDR1 and CDR2 are MDHEN and SYDVKM. The CDR3 sequence is CASSLGVLSNQPQHF. The CDR3 DNA reads TGTGCCAGCAGCCTCGGCGTACTAAGCAATCAGCCCCAGCATTTT.

This clonotype was counted only a few times. V gene TRBV7-9 combines with J gene TRBJ2-7; either TRBD1 or TRBD2 may supply D (5 bases each). The ends were cut back, 5 bases at V and 0 bases at J, with 14 bases in the middle. Germline V lookup: CDR1 SEHNR, CDR2 FQNEAQ (reference sequence). The CDR3 runs to 15 residues. The CDR3 DNA is TGTGCCAGCAGCCTCGACCAGGGAGCCTCCTACGAGCAGTACTTC. Amino acids: CASSLDQGASYEQYF.

This clonotype was counted many times. The chain combines TRBV12-3 or TRBV12-4 with TRBJ2-7; 13 bases are shared with TRBD2. CDR3 size: 14 residues. The junction had 6 bases not matched to a gene; V was cut back by 6 bases and J by 7 bases. The CDR3 spells CASRSGLAGLEQYF. As DNA, the CDR3 is TGTGCCAGCAGGTCGGGACTAGCGGGATTGGAGCAGTACTTC.

This chain connects TRBV20-1 to TRBJ2-3; 8 nucleotides align to TRBD2. Per germline, CDR1 DFQATT and CDR2 SNEGSKA (reference sequence). The J segment lost 1 base and the V segment lost 5 bases, leaving 8 bases of the junction unmatched. There are 15 residues in the CDR3. CDR3 nucleotides: TGCAGTGCTCCCCGGCGAGCGGGGGGCACAGATACGCAGTATTTT. Amino acid sequence: CSAPRRAGGTDTQYF.

V is TRBV3-1 and J is TRBJ2-3, with no clear D. The germline CDR1 and CDR2 sequences are LGHDT and YNNKEL (reference sequence). The V gene lost 3 bases and the J gene lost 10 bases, with 14 bases spanning the gap. The CDR3 totals 13 residues. CDR3 in amino acids: CASSQGPEYAQYF. The CDR3 nucleotides read TGTGCCAGCAGCCAGGGTCCAGAGTATGCGCAGTATTTT.

This clonotype was detected a few times. The rearrangement joins TRBV18 to TRBJ1-1; no reliable D call. Trimming stripped 2 bases from V and 9 bases from J, with 22 bases between. The germline V gene has CDR1 KGHSH and CDR2 LQKENI. CDR3 length: 16 residues. This CDR3 is CASSPEESPARRKAFF. The DNA for the CDR3 is TGTGCCAGCTCACCAGAAGAGTCCCCAGCCCGGAGGAAAGCTTTCTTT.

This clonotype was found many times. The V call is TRBV5-1, the J call TRBJ2-2; the D gene is possibly TRBD1 (6 bases). This CDR3 region has 16 residues. V lost 4 bases and J lost 0, with 13 bases in between. The V gene's germline CDR1 is SGHRS and CDR2 YFSETQ. The CDR3 sequence: CASSASTGSNTGELFF. CDR3 in DNA: TGCGCCAGCAGCGCATCGACAGGTTCGAACACCGGGGAGCTGTTTTTT. Supplemented by reference TRBV5-1 and TRBJ2-2, the full variable domain reads KAGVTQTPRYLIKTRGQQVTLSCSPISGHRSVSWYQQTPGQGLQFLFEYFSETQRNKGNFPGRFSGRQFSNSRSEMNVSTLELGDSALYLCASSASTGSNTGELFFGEGSRLTVL.

V is TRBV20-1 and J is TRBJ2-2, with TRBD2 identical over 8 bases. Trimming took 4 bases from V and 6 from J; bases not matched to a gene: 10. Germline CDR1 and CDR2: DFQATT and SNEGSKA (reference sequence). This CDR3 spans 15 amino acids. CDR3 residues: CSAKGGTSDSGELFF. CDR3 in DNA: TGCAGTGCTAAGGGCGGGACTAGTGATTCCGGGGAGCTGTTTTTT.

The chain joins TRBV30 to TRBJ2-7, with TRBD1 as a possible D gene (5 bases). V lost 2 bases and J lost 9, with 11 bases in between. Germline V lookup: CDR1 GTSNPN, CDR2 SVGIG (reference sequence). This CDR3 comprises 11 residues. In DNA form, the CDR3 reads TGTGCCTGGAGTTGGGAAGGGGTGCAGTACTTC. Protein: CAWSWEGVQYF. Variable domain in full (rest from reference TRBV30 and TRBJ2-7): SQTIHQWPATLVQPVGSPLSLECTVEGTSNPNLYWYRQAAGRGLQLLFYSVGIGQISSEVPQNLSASRPQDRQFILSSKKLLLSDSGFYLCAWSWEGVQYFGPGTRLTVT.

This clonotype was counted between two and nine times. The CDR3 sequence is CASSSPRAGKTQYF. The CDR3, as DNA: TGTGCCAGCAGCTCCCCCAGGGCGGGGAAGACCCAGTACTTC. The chain is built from TRBV7-2 and TRBJ2-5, with a weak D call TRBD2 (6 bases). The CDR3 has 14 residues. The germline V gene encodes CDR1 SGHTA and CDR2 FQGNSA. Trimming removed 4 bases at V and 6 bases at J, with 15 bases between.

This clonotype has a handful of counts. V is TRBV3-1 and J is TRBJ1-1; D might be TRBD1 (5 bases). Germline V CDR1 and CDR2: LGHDT, YNNKEL (reference sequence). The CDR3 has 13 amino acids. Trimming pared 4 bases from V and 1 base from J, leaving 7 bases between. CDR3 DNA: TGTGCCAGCAGCCGAGGACAGAACACTGAAGCTTTCTTT. Translated: CASSRGQNTEAFF.

The gene calls are TRBV2 and TRBJ2-7, with 9 positions matching TRBD1. The ends lost 5 bases at V and 6 bases at J; junction bases unmatched: 11. This CDR3 has 15 amino acids. Per the germline V gene, CDR1 is SNHLY and CDR2 is FYNNEI. The CDR3 DNA sequence: TGTGCCAGCAGTAAGTCGGGACAGGGCCCTTTCGAGCAGTACTTC. This encodes CASSKSGQGPFEQYF.

This clonotype was seen repeatedly, ten times or more. This rearrangement joins TRBV5-5 to TRBJ2-7; 9 nucleotides align to TRBD1. Trimming removed 4 bases from V and 7 bases from J; junction bases left unmatched: 6. CDR1 SGHKS and CDR2 YYEKEE come from the germline V gene (reference sequence). The CDR3 totals 13 residues. CDR3 nucleotide sequence: TGTGCCAGCAGCCGGACAGGGGTCGGGGAGCAGTACTTC. This codes for CASSRTGVGEQYF.

This clonotype was recorded many times. The chain uses TRBV27 and TRBJ1-1; D not certain. Germline lookup yields CDR1 MNHEY and CDR2 SMNVEV (reference sequence). V lost 7 bases, J lost 5 bases, and 8 bases lay in between. The CDR3 runs to 11 residues. CDR3 bases: TGTGCCAGCACCCGAGGGACTGAAGCTTTCTTT. Its protein product is CASTRGTEAFF.

The chain uses TRBV3-1 and TRBJ2-7, with D possibly being TRBD2 (6 bases). Germline assignment: CDR1 LGHDT and CDR2 YNNKEL (reference sequence). Trimming took 1 base from V and 6 from J, leaving 10 bases between them. The CDR3 extends over 13 amino acids. The CDR3 protein is CASSQAGGLEQYF. CDR3 sequence (DNA): TGTGCCAGCAGCCAAGCTGGAGGGCTCGAGCAGTACTTC.

The CDR3 DNA reads TGTGCCAGCAAAATAGGGCATGGGGACGGGGCCTACGAGCAGTACTTC. As protein: CASKIGHGDGAYEQYF. The chain uses TRBV6-1 and TRBJ2-7, with D tentatively TRBD1 or TRBD2 (5 bases each). The CDR3 consists of 16 residues. The germline V gene encodes CDR1 MNHNS and CDR2 SASEGT. Trimming stripped 7 bases from V and 2 bases from J, with 21 bases between.

The V and J genes are TRBV6-5 and TRBJ2-1; 13 bases line up with TRBD2. The germline V gene encodes CDR1 MNHEY and CDR2 SVGAGI. J was trimmed by 9 bases and V by 4 bases; bases with no gene match: 6. CDR3 length equals 15 residues. The CDR3 sequence: CASSLQTSGRSEQFF. DNA of the CDR3: TGTGCCAGCAGTTTGCAGACTAGCGGGAGGTCTGAGCAGTTCTTC.

The chain is built from TRBV20-1 and TRBJ1-2; no clear D gene. Trimming cost V 0 bases and J 6 bases, with 20 bases left between them. CDR1 is DFQATT, CDR2 SNEGSKA, per germline (reference sequence). This CDR3 contains 16 residues. CDR3 DNA: TGCAGTGCTAGAGACCCTCGGGCCCAATCCCGGAATGGCTACACCTTC. Its protein is CSARDPRAQSRNGYTF.

This clonotype was counted ten times or more. The genes are TRBV29-1 and TRBJ2-1; D is unclear. Germline V CDR1 and CDR2: SQVTM, ANQGSEA. The CDR3 consists of 11 residues. V was clipped by 1 base and J by 9 bases, with 7 bases between them. CDR3 in amino acids: CSVEAGVEQFF. The CDR3 bases are TGCAGCGTTGAAGCGGGTGTTGAGCAGTTCTTC.

This clonotype was seen at least ten times. The chain links TRBV27 to TRBJ2-1; D is uncertain. The V gene's germline CDR1 is MNHEY and CDR2 SMNVEV (reference sequence). This CDR3 has 15 amino acids. V lost 8 bases to trimming and J lost 2 bases, with 16 bases between them. CDR3 DNA: TGTGCCAGCGCCAGCGAGACACCAACCTACAATGAGCAGTTCTTC. This translates into CASASETPTYNEQFF.

V usage is TRBV20-1 and J usage is TRBJ1-5; TRBD1 is a possible D gene (5 bases). Germline CDR1 DFQATT, CDR2 SNEGSKA (reference sequence). This CDR3 is built from 13 residues. Trimming shortened V by 2 bases and J by 5 bases, and 10 bases separated the two germline ends. CDR3 in amino acids: CSARQGGDQPQHF. The CDR3 DNA is TGCAGTGCTAGACAGGGTGGAGATCAGCCCCAGCATTTT.